Listed below are T cell receptor beta chains from one sample, sequenced in a study of vaccination effects on CD4 cells after COVID-19. The table came from immunoSEQ multiplex PCR; TCRdb's copy has only in-frame clones and leaves some out. The table records 40,000 to 60,000 clones, approximately 74% of them present only once. These receptors' targets are unknown. The material sequenced was CD4+ T cells from PBMCs cultured without peptide, taken before COVID-19 vaccination. The receptor source for this set is a human donor who had a prior SARS-CoV-2 infection. The CDR3 runs from the conserved cysteine through the conserved F or W. D genes are given only for firm matches.

CASSPRSSGSFPDTQYF,TRBJ2-3,TRBV7-9,TRBD2
CASSLDPRDRGHGYTF,TRBJ1-2,TRBV5-1,TRBD1
CASSLVLTSGSYNEQFF,TRBJ2-1,TRBV11-2,TRBD2
CASSQDLGLYNEQFF,TRBJ2-1,TRBV3-1/TRBV3-2,-
CASSPAVAGVAHEQFF,TRBJ2-1,TRBV6-6,TRBD2
CASSSGATNEKLFF,TRBJ1-4,TRBV28,-
CASSEDNSETQYF,TRBJ2-5,TRBV25-1,-
CASSLARGMDTGELFF,TRBJ2-2,TRBV5-4,-
CSASRRGGYNEQFF,TRBJ2-1,TRBV20-1,TRBD2
CASSLISGTEAFF,TRBJ1-1,TRBV12-3/TRBV12-4,-
CASSQIHPGQGAGETQYF,TRBJ2-5,TRBV4-3,TRBD1
CASSFYRGSQETQYF,TRBJ2-5,TRBV27,-
CASSLGTGGDQETQYF,TRBJ2-5,TRBV5-8,TRBD1
CASSLKLLASPTDYYNEQFF,TRBJ2-1,TRBV7-3,-
CSELIRDNEQFF,TRBJ2-1,TRBV29-1,-
CASSPSLADTQYF,TRBJ2-3,TRBV11-1,-
CASSLTGEETQYF,TRBJ2-5,TRBV6-6,TRBD1
CASTNPGERNIQYF,TRBJ2-4,TRBV19,-
CASSQEVRGGSPLHF,TRBJ1-6,TRBV4-3,-
CASSPTLALNEAFF,TRBJ1-1,TRBV18,-
CASSEWIWGLGYEQYF,TRBJ2-7,TRBV6-1,TRBD2
CASSFGAGGLANYGYTF,TRBJ1-2,TRBV5-1,TRBD1
CASSFSGFGNTIYF,TRBJ1-3,TRBV5-1,-
CASSSRRGAGIYTGELFF,TRBJ2-2,TRBV14,-
CASSQDLSANYGYTF,TRBJ1-2,TRBV4-3,-
CASSLYATYEQYF,TRBJ2-7,TRBV28,-
CASSETRNTGELFF,TRBJ2-2,TRBV2,-